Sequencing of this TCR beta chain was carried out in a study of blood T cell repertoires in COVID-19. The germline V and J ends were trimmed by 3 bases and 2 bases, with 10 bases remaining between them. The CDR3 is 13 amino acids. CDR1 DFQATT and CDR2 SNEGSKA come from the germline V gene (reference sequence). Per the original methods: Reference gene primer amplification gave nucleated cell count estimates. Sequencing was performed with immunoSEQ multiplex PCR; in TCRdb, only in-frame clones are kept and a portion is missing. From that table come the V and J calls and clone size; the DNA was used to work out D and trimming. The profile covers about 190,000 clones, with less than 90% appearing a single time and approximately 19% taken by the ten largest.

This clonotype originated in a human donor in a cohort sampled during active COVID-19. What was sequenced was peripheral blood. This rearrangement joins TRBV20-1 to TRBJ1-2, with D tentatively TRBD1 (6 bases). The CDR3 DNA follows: TGCAGTGCTAGTAGCAGGGGCAACTATGGCTACACCTTC. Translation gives CSASSRGNYGYTF.